The rows below give T cell receptor beta chains drawn from one sample of a study of regulatory T cells in long-lasting Graves disease. TCRdb used MiXCR to reprocess the multiplex PCR reads, holding one entry per CDR3 protein. This sample has around 250,000 distinct CDR3 sequences; around 20% occur once, and the top ten carry approximately 14%. Sequences were derived from peripheral blood mononuclear cells (PBMCs), sampled at new diagnosis, from a patient treated with antithyroid drugs. The receptors shown here come from a female donor with Graves disease. Both conserved end residues are trimmed from each CDR3.

CDR3 length: 9
V gene: TRBV3-1
J gene: TRBJ2-1
CDR3 protein: ASSRGLEQF

CDR3 length: 13
V gene: TRBV10-2
J gene: TRBJ2-7
CDR3 protein: ASSQAEGQLYEQY

CDR3 length: 14
V gene: TRBV7-9
J gene: TRBJ2-5
CDR3 protein: ASSTRTGTTLETQY

CDR3 length: 14
V gene: TRBV12-3/TRBV12-4
J gene: TRBJ2-4
CDR3 protein: ASSYSGAGAKNIQY

CDR3 length: 13
V gene: TRBV2
J gene: TRBJ2-5
CDR3 protein: ASRSGTGGGETQY

CDR3 length: 13
V gene: TRBV2
J gene: TRBJ1-1
CDR3 protein: ASSEQTGGYTEAF

CDR3 length: 15
V gene: TRBV6-1
J gene: TRBJ1-3
CDR3 protein: ASRLGGVDSPGNTIY

CDR3 length: 13
V gene: TRBV28
J gene: TRBJ2-7
CDR3 protein: ASSLRGPKSYEQY

CDR3 length: 15
V gene: TRBV20-1
J gene: TRBJ2-2
CDR3 protein: SARDLGTGLNTGELF

CDR3 length: 9
V gene: TRBV9
J gene: TRBJ1-2
CDR3 protein: ASQGTPGYT

CDR3 length: 14
V gene: TRBV6-2/TRBV6-3
J gene: TRBJ2-1
CDR3 protein: ASSYLGRARGNEQF

CDR3 length: 14
V gene: TRBV5-6
J gene: TRBJ1-2
CDR3 protein: ASSANLPGQIYGYT

CDR3 length: 11
V gene: TRBV30
J gene: TRBJ2-6
CDR3 protein: AWIHAGANVLT

CDR3 length: 12
V gene: TRBV7-3
J gene: TRBJ2-3
CDR3 protein: ASSLGKITDTQY

CDR3 length: 13
V gene: TRBV5-1
J gene: TRBJ2-7
CDR3 protein: ASSTNRDPDMEQY

CDR3 length: 14
V gene: TRBV7-2
J gene: TRBJ1-3
CDR3 protein: ASSLARWSSGNTIY

CDR3 length: 10
V gene: TRBV20-1
J gene: TRBJ2-1
CDR3 protein: SARDRSEPQF

CDR3 length: 15
V gene: TRBV27
J gene: TRBJ2-6
CDR3 protein: ASSLQGGTSGANVLT

CDR3 length: 12
V gene: TRBV6-5
J gene: TRBJ1-1
CDR3 protein: ASSSARTVTEAF

CDR3 length: 11
V gene: TRBV7-2
J gene: TRBJ2-4
CDR3 protein: ASSFTSGNIQY

CDR3 length: 13
V gene: TRBV6-1
J gene: TRBJ1-6
CDR3 protein: ASSPQDRGLSPLH

CDR3 length: 13
V gene: TRBV20-1
J gene: TRBJ2-1
CDR3 protein: SATSAGGLGYEQF

CDR3 length: 13
V gene: TRBV27
J gene: TRBJ1-5
CDR3 protein: ASKRDRHSNQPQH

CDR3 length: 13
V gene: TRBV11-1
J gene: TRBJ2-1
CDR3 protein: ASSLIAGPYNEQF

CDR3 length: 14
V gene: TRBV5-1
J gene: TRBJ2-3
CDR3 protein: ASSPGQGARTDTQY

CDR3 length: 12
V gene: TRBV27
J gene: TRBJ1-2
CDR3 protein: ASALGAGGYGYT

CDR3 length: 13
V gene: TRBV19
J gene: TRBJ2-6
CDR3 protein: ASSIGNPGANVLT

CDR3 length: 13
V gene: TRBV9
J gene: TRBJ2-1
CDR3 protein: ASSVVGTLYNEQF

CDR3 length: 11
V gene: TRBV29-1
J gene: TRBJ2-2
CDR3 protein: SVVPLNTGELF

CDR3 length: 14
V gene: TRBV27
J gene: TRBJ1-3
CDR3 protein: ASSLRGVASGNTIY